These T cell receptor beta chains were read from a single sample in a study of blood T cell repertoires in COVID-19. TCRdb's copy holds only in-frame clones and misses some; the assay was immunoSEQ multiplex PCR. This table has about 220,000 clones, 80% to 85% appearing once. The sequenced sample consisted of peripheral blood. These receptor sequences come from a woman under 40 who had recovered from COVID-19. Each CDR3 is given with its conserved first and last residue. A D gene is named only where the DNA matches it firmly. Rows give clone size only sometimes, using once, few, many, or a class for an expanded clone.

CDR3nt	CDR3aa	abundance	j_gene	d_gene	v_gene
TGCGCCAGCAGTGAGTCGGAGCAAATCGGGGAGCTGTTTTTT	CASSESEQIGELFF	.	TRBJ2-2	.	TRBV10-2
TGTGCCAGTAGGAGACGGTTTTTAGTAGACTATGGCTACACCTTC	CASRRRFLVDYGYTF	.	TRBJ1-2	.	TRBV28
TGTGCCAGCAGCGTCGGACTAGAGCCAGATACGCAGTATTTT	CASSVGLEPDTQYF	.	TRBJ2-3	TRBD2	TRBV9
TGTGCCATCAGTGAGTCTTACGGGACAGGGAATGAAAAACTGTTTTTT	CAISESYGTGNEKLFF	.	TRBJ1-4	TRBD1	TRBV10-3
TGTGCCAGCGGGACAGGCTCCTACGAGCAGTACTTC	CASGTGSYEQYF	.	TRBJ2-7	TRBD1	TRBV7-8
TGTGCCAGCAGCTTAGGGGGGGGACTACCGCTTTCCACAGATACGCAGTATTTT	CASSLGGGLPLSTDTQYF	.	TRBJ2-3	TRBD2	TRBV7-8
TGCGCCAGCAGCAAAGGACTAGCGATAGATACGCAGTATTTT	CASSKGLAIDTQYF	few	TRBJ2-3	TRBD2	TRBV5-1
TGCGCCAGCAGGGCACAGGCTGGAAACACCATATATTTT	CASRAQAGNTIYF	.	TRBJ1-3	.	TRBV5-1
TGTGCCAGTATCTGCGGCATGCTGGTTAATGAAAAACTGTTTTTT	CASICGMLVNEKLFF	once	TRBJ1-4	.	TRBV19
TGTGCCAGCAGCTTGGGACTAGCGGGAGAAAAGGCCGGGGAGCTGTTTTTT	CASSLGLAGEKAGELFF	.	TRBJ2-2	TRBD2	TRBV7-9
TGTGCCACCCGACAGGGTATGAACACTGAAGCTTTCTTT	CATRQGMNTEAFF	.	TRBJ1-1	TRBD1	TRBV6-5
TGTGCCAGCAGCTTGGGGACTAGTGGGCAAGAGACCCAGTACTTC	CASSLGTSGQETQYF	.	TRBJ2-5	TRBD2	TRBV5-4
TGTGCCAGCAGCTTACGCACTGGACAAAATTCACCCCTCCACTTT	CASSLRTGQNSPLHF	.	TRBJ1-6	.	TRBV7-2
TGTGCCAGCAGCTTAGGCCCCCGGGACAGGGGTTCCAAAAACATTCAGTACTTC	CASSLGPRDRGSKNIQYF	once	TRBJ2-4	TRBD1	TRBV11-2
TGTGCCAGCAGCGGGGAGACAGATACGCAGTATTTT	CASSGETDTQYF	.	TRBJ2-3	.	TRBV3-1/TRBV3-2
TGTGCCAGCAGCGTAGAACAGGGGACGCTTGTGGAGCAGTACTTC	CASSVEQGTLVEQYF	once	TRBJ2-7	TRBD1	TRBV9
TGTGCCACTACCATGGGACAGGGTGACTATGGCTACACCTTC	CATTMGQGDYGYTF	.	TRBJ1-2	TRBD1	TRBV10-3
TGTGCCAGCAGCTCCGGGACTCCAGGGACCGGGGAGCTGTTTTTT	CASSSGTPGTGELFF	.	TRBJ2-2	.	TRBV7-6
TGTGCCAGTAGGGGGGGACAGGGGACGGGCAATCAGCCCCAGCATTTT	CASRGGQGTGNQPQHF	.	TRBJ1-5	TRBD1	TRBV19
TGTGCCAGCAGCCAAGATAGGCAGGGAGGTTCCTACGAGCAGTACTTC	CASSQDRQGGSYEQYF	.	TRBJ2-7	.	TRBV3-1/TRBV3-2
TGTGCCAGCAGCCTTGACAGGGGCTCTGGAAACACCATATATTTT	CASSLDRGSGNTIYF	many	TRBJ1-3	TRBD1	TRBV3-1/TRBV3-2
TGTGCCAGCAGCTTGAGTGGGCGAGAGACCCAGTACTTC	CASSLSGRETQYF	.	TRBJ2-5	.	TRBV5-6
TGTGCCACCAGTGACGGGACAGGGACTCTCTCTGGGGCCAACGTCCTGACTTTC	CATSDGTGTLSGANVLTF	.	TRBJ2-6	TRBD1	TRBV24-1
TGCAGCGTCAACAGGGGAAGGGACACTGAAGCTTTCTTT	CSVNRGRDTEAFF	.	TRBJ1-1	TRBD1	TRBV29-1
TGTGCCAGCATCCGTACGGGGAGCTCCTACAATGAGCAGTTCTTC	CASIRTGSSYNEQFF	.	TRBJ2-1	.	TRBV2
TGTGCCAGCAGCCCGCGCCCATACAATGAGCAGTTCTTC	CASSPRPYNEQFF	once	TRBJ2-1	.	TRBV9
TGCGCCAGCAGCCAGCAGGGGACAGGCTCCAACAATGAGCAGTTCTTC	CASSQQGTGSNNEQFF	.	TRBJ2-1	TRBD1	TRBV5-1
TGTGCCAGCAGTTTCAGGGGCGAAAATGAGCAGTTCTTC	CASSFRGENEQFF	.	TRBJ2-1	.	TRBV28
TGCGCCAGCTCCATCCAAGTAGCGGGAGAGCGTGAGCAGTTCTTC	CASSIQVAGEREQFF	.	TRBJ2-1	TRBD2	TRBV5-1
TGTGCCAGCAGTAGGGGGTCTGGAAACACCATATATTTT	CASSRGSGNTIYF	.	TRBJ1-3	.	TRBV6-5
TGTGCCAGCGAGCGGTACAATGAGCAGTTCTTC	CASERYNEQFF	.	TRBJ2-1	.	TRBV9
TGTGCCAGCAGTGAAGCCGGGGTCCCCTACGAGCAGTACTTC	CASSEAGVPYEQYF	.	TRBJ2-7	.	TRBV25-1
TGCGCCAGCAGCTTGGGCGGTGAAGCTTTCTTT	CASSLGGEAFF	.	TRBJ1-1	.	TRBV5-1
TGTGCCAGCAGTTTACAGGGGGTGACCCTCTACGAGCAGTACTTC	CASSLQGVTLYEQYF	.	TRBJ2-7	TRBD1	TRBV28
TGTGCCAGCTGCGTGACCGGGGAGGAGACCCAGTACTTC	CASCVTGEETQYF	.	TRBJ2-5	.	TRBV5-5
TGTGCCAGCTCACCCCGGAGCGGCTACAATGAGCAGTTCTTC	CASSPRSGYNEQFF	.	TRBJ2-1	.	TRBV18
TGTGCCAGCAGTCCTTTCGGACTAGCGGGAGGAAATGAGCAGTTCTTC	CASSPFGLAGGNEQFF	.	TRBJ2-1	TRBD2	TRBV28
TGTGCCAGCAGTTACCAAGGGACAGGGGTCAATCAGCCCCAGCATTTT	CASSYQGTGVNQPQHF	.	TRBJ1-5	TRBD1	TRBV6-2/TRBV6-3
TGTGCCACCACTCGGGCGGGAGAAGCCAATAATGAGCAGTTCTTC	CATTRAGEANNEQFF	.	TRBJ2-1	TRBD2	TRBV2
TGTGCCAGCAGCCAAGGTGAGCACAGCGGTGGCTACACCTTC	CASSQGEHSGGYTF	.	TRBJ1-2	.	TRBV3-1/TRBV3-2
TGCGCCAGCAGCCAACCCCGACAGGGGGGGGAGACCCAGTACTTC	CASSQPRQGGETQYF	.	TRBJ2-5	TRBD1	TRBV4-1
TGCGCCAGCAGTTCCGGGACTAGCGACACCGGGGAGCTGTTTTTT	CASSSGTSDTGELFF	.	TRBJ2-2	TRBD2	TRBV5-1
TGTGCCTGGAGTCCCCATGAGGGTTGGGGCTACACCTTC	CAWSPHEGWGYTF	.	TRBJ1-2	.	TRBV30
TGTGCCAGCAGCCTAAGGAAGGGACAGGGCGCCTACGAGCAGTACTTC	CASSLRKGQGAYEQYF	.	TRBJ2-7	TRBD1	TRBV3-1/TRBV3-2